This T cell receptor beta chain came from a study of Ad26.COV2.S vaccination and SARS-CoV-2 variants. Study as a whole: Recipients of Ad26.COV2.S got it intramuscularly, once or twice 56 days apart.

Concerning this clone itself: Its target is not known.

J was trimmed by 3 bases and V by 1 base; bases with no gene match: 6. This CDR3 is 18 amino acids long. Germline CDR1 LGHNA, CDR2 YSLEER. Treatment meaning: approximately 18 received Ad26.COV2.S at low or high dose, single or two shots; several received placebo; per-sample allocation not given. Repertoires come from day 63 after the first vaccine or placebo injection. Immunization relied on an Ad26 vector, which expressed Wuhan-strain SARS-CoV-2 spike. Libraries were prepared by immunoSEQ multiplex PCR; TCRdb keeps only in-frame clonotypes and omits some of them. The repertoire includes about 320,000 clones, around 84% of them detected once, and around 1.9% sits in the top ten. Study-level findings and limits: It is possible that the TCR breadth and depth analyses underestimated the total T cell responses.

The V gene is TRBV4-3, the J gene TRBJ2-1, with 13 bases fitting TRBD2. The material was peripheral blood, obtained in a trial of Ad26.COV2.S vaccine versus placebo. This TCR came from a person between 18 and 59 years old who received the Ad26.COV2.S COVID-19 vaccine or a placebo. The CDR3 loop is CASSQGLAGGPFYNEQFF. CDR3 DNA sequence: TGCGCCAGCAGCCAAGGACTAGCGGGGGGCCCATTCTACAATGAGCAGTTCTTC.